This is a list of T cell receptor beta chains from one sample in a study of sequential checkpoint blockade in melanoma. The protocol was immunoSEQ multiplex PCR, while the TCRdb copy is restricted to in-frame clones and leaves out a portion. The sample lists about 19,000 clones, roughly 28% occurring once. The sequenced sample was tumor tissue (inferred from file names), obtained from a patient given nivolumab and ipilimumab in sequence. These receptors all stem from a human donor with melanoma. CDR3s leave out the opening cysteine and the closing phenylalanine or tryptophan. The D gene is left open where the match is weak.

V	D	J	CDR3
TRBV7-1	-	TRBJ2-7	ASSAGPRDEQY
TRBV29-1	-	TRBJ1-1	SGSDRKNTEAF
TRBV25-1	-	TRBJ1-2	ASSGLGAPYGYT
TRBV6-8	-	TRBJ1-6	ASLTATSSYNSPLH
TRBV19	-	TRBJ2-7	ASSHAATYEQY
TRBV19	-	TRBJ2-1	ASSGGLGLNNEQF
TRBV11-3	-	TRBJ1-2	ASSLRRVRHRIRYGYT
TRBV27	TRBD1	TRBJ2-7	ASRRDRGTYEQY
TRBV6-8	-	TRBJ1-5	ASSSAGPRPQH
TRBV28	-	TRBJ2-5	ASSLSWRVQETQY
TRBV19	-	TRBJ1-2	ASSIEGSTYGYT
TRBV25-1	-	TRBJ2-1	ASTGATANEQF
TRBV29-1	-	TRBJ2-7	SVVSGTPSYEQY
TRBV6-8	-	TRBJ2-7	ASTRDPRSSYEQY
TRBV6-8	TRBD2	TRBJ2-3	AIKREGLSDTQY
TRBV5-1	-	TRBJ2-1	ASSSFDTVNEQF
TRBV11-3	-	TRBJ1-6	ASSLETINSPLH
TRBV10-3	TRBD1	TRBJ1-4	AARGNSPEGKLF
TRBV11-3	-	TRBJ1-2	ASSLETSVGGYT
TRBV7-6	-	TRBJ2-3	ASSQTLGELSTDTQY
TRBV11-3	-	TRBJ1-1	ASSQVLGGGQKEAF
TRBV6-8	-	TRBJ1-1	ASSVIREDTEAF
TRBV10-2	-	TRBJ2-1	ASSEGGYNEQF
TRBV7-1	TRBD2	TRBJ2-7	ASSLSGRGEQY